One and the same sample provided the 4 T cell receptor beta chains below, sequenced in a study of T-cell reconstitution after alpha-beta-depleted transplantation in children. The authors prepared the TCRbeta library with unique molecular identifiers. One entry per CDR3 protein results from TCRdb running MiXCR on the PCR reads. The sample contains 280,000 or so distinct CDR3 sequences, under 14% of which appear only once. Sequences were derived from peripheral blood, sampled 180 days after TCRalphabeta/CD19-depleted stem cell transplant. Receptors originate from a male patient between 2 and 9 years old who had a stem cell transplant for chronic granulomatous disease, so the T cells may come from the graft donor.

With respect to this clonotype: A much bigger clone sits one base away, suggesting this may be a read error. The V and J genes are TRBV11-2 and TRBJ2-5; 10 bases map to TRBD2. This CDR3 region has 17 residues. Germline CDR1 SGHAT, CDR2 FQNNGV. In nucleotides, the CDR3 is TGTCCCAGCAGCTTAGAAGCTAGCGGGGGCTCCGGGGAGACCCAGTACTTC. Its translation: CPSSLEASGGSGETQYF. The variable domain in full, with the rest retrieved from reference TRBV11-2 and TRBJ2-5, is EAGVAQSPRYKIIEKRQSVAFWCNPISGHATLYWYQQILGQGPKLLIQFQNNGVVDDSQLPKDRFSAERLKGVDSTLKIQPAKLEDSAVYLCPSSLEASGGSGETQYFGPGTRLLVL.

Only a few counts were recorded for this clonotype. The rearrangement uses TRBV5-1 and TRBJ2-5; 11 bases are a match to TRBD2. The CDR3 loop spans 15 amino acids. Germline lookup yields CDR1 SGHRS and CDR2 YFSETQ. V trimming: 1 base; J trimming: 4 bases; junction bases outside the gene matches: 3. CDR3 sequence: CASSLNLAGGETQYF. The CDR3 nucleotides read TGCGCCAGCAGCTTGAATCTAGCGGGAGGAGAGACCCAGTACTTC.

In its sample, this clonotype was seen many times. This chain uses TRBV18 with TRBJ1-2, with a weak D call TRBD1 (6 bases). This CDR3 spans 14 amino acids. Looked up from germline, CDR1 is KGHSH and CDR2 is LQKENI. V was clipped by 6 bases and J by 6 bases, with 17 bases between them. This chain's CDR3 is CASSTHPTGHGYTF. DNA for the CDR3: TGTGCCAGCTCTACCCACCCAACAGGGCATGGCTACACCTTC.

The chain links TRBV19 to TRBJ1-5; TRBD1 matches at 7 bases. The CDR3 contains 17 residues. The trim removed 4 bases at V and 2 bases at J, leaving 11 bases unmatched. Germline values: CDR1 LNHDA, CDR2 SQIVND (reference sequence). The CDR3 reads CASSTTRQGVGNQPQHF. The CDR3 region has the DNA TGTGCCAGTAGTACAACTCGACAGGGTGTGGGCAATCAGCCCCAGCATTTT.